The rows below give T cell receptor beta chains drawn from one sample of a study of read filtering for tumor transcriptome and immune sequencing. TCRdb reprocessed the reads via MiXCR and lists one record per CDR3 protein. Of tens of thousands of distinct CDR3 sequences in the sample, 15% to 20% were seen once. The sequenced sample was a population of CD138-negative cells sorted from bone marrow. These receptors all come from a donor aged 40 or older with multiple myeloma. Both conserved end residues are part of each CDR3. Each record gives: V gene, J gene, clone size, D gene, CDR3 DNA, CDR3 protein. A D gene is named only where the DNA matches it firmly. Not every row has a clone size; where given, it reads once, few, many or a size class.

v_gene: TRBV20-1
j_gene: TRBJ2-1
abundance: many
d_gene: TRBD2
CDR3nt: TGCAGTGCCCTTTGGGCTAGCGGGAGTGTCGATGAGCAGTTCTTC
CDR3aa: CSALWASGSVDEQFF

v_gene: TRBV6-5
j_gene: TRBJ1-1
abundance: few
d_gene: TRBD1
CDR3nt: TGTGCCAGCAGCCCGGACAGGGAAAACACTGAAGCTTTCTTT
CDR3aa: CASSPDRENTEAFF

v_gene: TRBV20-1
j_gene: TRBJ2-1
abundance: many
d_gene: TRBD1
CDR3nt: TGCAGTGCTAGGGCGGACAGGGACTACAATGAGCAGTTCTTC
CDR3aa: CSARADRDYNEQFF

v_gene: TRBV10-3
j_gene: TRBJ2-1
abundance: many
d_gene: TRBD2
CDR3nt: TGTGCCATCAGTGAGACTTCAGCGGGAGTAGGCAATGAGCAGTTCTTC
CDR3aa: CAISETSAGVGNEQFF

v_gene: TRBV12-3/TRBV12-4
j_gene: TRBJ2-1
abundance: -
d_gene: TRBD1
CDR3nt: TGTGCCAGTTGTAAGACAGGGGGTTCCTACAATGAGCAGTTCTTC
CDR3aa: CASCKTGGSYNEQFF

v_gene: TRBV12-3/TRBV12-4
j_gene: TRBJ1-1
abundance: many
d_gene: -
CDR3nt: TGTGCCAGCAGTTTCTCAGGGCTAGCTTTCTTT
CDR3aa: CASSFSGLAFF

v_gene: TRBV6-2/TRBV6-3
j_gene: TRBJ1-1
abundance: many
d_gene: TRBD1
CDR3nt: TGTGCCAGCAGTTACGTCCCGGGACAGGGAATGAACACTGAAGCTTTCTTT
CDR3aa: CASSYVPGQGMNTEAFF

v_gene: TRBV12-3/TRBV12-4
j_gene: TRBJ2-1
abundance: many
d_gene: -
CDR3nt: TGTGCCAGCAAGGGAGTTGCGGGGCCCGAGCAGTTCTTC
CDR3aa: CASKGVAGPEQFF

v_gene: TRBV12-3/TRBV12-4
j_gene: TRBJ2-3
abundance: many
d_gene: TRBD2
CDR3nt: TGTGCCACCGGGACTAGCGGTAGCACAGATACGCAGTATTTT
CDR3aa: CATGTSGSTDTQYF

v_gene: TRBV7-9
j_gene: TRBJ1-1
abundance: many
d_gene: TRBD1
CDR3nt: TGTGCCAGCAGCTCCAACACCCGGGACAGAACTGAAGCTTTCTTT
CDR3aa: CASSSNTRDRTEAFF

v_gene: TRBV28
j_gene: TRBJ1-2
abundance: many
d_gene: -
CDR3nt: TGTGCCAGCCGGACGAGGGATTATGGCTACACCTTC
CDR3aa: CASRTRDYGYTF

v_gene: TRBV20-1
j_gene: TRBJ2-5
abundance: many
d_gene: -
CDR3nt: TGCAGTGCTAGAGCCTCGGGACGGCAAGAGACCCAGTACTTC
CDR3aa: CSARASGRQETQYF

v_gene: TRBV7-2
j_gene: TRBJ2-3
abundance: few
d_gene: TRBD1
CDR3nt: TGTGCCAGCAGCCGACAGGGTGGTGGCACAGATACGCAGTATTTT
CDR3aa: CASSRQGGGTDTQYF

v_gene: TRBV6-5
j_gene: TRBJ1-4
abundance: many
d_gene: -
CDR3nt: TGTGCCAGCAGTTACTCGATTATGGGGGCGAGGGTTGAAAAACTGTTTTTT
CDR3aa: CASSYSIMGARVEKLFF

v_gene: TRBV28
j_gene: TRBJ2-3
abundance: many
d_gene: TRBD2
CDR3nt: TGTGCCAGCAGTCCTCGACTAGCGGGAGAGGATACGCAGTATTTT
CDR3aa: CASSPRLAGEDTQYF

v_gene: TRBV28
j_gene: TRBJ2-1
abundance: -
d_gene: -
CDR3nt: TGTGCCAGCAGTTTGGGCAGCTTCTCCTACAATGAGCAGTTCTTC
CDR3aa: CASSLGSFSYNEQFF

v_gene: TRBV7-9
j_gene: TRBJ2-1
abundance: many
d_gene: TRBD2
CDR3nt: TGTGCCAGCAGCTCCTTACGACTAGCCGACAATGAGCAGTTCTTC
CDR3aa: CASSSLRLADNEQFF

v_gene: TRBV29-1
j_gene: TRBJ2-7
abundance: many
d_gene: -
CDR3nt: TGCAGCGTCGCTCAGGGCGGCCACTACGAGCAGTACTTC
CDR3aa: CSVAQGGHYEQYF

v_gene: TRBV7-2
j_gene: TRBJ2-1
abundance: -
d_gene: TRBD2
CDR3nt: TGTGCCAGCAGCGGGACTAGCGGGTCCTACAATGATCAGTTCTTC
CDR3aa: CASSGTSGSYNDQFF

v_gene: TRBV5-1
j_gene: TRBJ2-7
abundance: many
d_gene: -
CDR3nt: TGCGCCAGCAGCTTTACATCAGACACGGTGGCCTACGAGCAGTACTTC
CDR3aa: CASSFTSDTVAYEQYF

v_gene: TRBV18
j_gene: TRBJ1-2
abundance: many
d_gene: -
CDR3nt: TGTGCCAGCTCGCCCTCCCAGGGAAACTATGGCTACACCTTC
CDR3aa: CASSPSQGNYGYTF

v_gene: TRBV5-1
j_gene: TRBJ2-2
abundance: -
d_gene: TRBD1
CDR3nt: TGCGCCAGCAGCTTGAGAGGGACAGGGAACACCGGGGAGCTGTTTTTT
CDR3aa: CASSLRGTGNTGELFF

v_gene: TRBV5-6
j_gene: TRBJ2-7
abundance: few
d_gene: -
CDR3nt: TGTGCCAGCAGCTTGGGGACGCAGGAGCAGTACTTC
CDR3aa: CASSLGTQEQYF

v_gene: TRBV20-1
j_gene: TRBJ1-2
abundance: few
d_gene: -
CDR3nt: TGCAGTGCTAGAGATCTGAGGGTATCCTATGGCTACACCTTC
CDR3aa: CSARDLRVSYGYTF

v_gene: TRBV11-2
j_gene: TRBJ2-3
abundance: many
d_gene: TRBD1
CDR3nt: TGTGCCAGCAGCCGCCGGACAGGGGGATCAGATACGCAGTATTTT
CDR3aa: CASSRRTGGSDTQYF

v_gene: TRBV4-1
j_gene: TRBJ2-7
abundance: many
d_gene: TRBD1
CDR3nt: TGCGCCAGCAGCCAGCTGGGGACAGCTCGTTACGAGCAGTACTTC
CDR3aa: CASSQLGTARYEQYF

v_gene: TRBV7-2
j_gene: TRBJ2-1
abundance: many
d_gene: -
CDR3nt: TGTGCCAGCAGCTCGACGTCGCGGGCCCCCGTGTTCTTC
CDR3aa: CASSSTSRAPVFF

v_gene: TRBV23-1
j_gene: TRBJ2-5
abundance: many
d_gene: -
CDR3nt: TGCGCCAGCAGTCAATCCCCGGGACACCTCCAAGAGACCCAGTACTTC
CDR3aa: CASSQSPGHLQETQYF

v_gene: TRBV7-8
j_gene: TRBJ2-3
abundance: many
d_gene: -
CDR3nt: TGTGCCAGCACCCAGGCCGGCCGCACAGATACGCAGTATTTT
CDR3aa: CASTQAGRTDTQYF

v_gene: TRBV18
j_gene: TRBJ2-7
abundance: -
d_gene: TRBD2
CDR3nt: TGTGCCAGCTCAAGCCCGGGACTAGCGGGAGGGCCCGGCTACGAGCAGTACTTC
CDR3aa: CASSSPGLAGGPGYEQYF

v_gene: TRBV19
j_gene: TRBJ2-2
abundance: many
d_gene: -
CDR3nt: TGTGCCAGTAGGACGACAGGGAACACCGGGGAGCTGTTTTTT
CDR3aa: CASRTTGNTGELFF

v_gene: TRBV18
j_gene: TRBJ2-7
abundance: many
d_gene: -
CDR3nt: TGTGCCAGCTCACCACCGACGGGGTACGAGCAGTACTTC
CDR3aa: CASSPPTGYEQYF

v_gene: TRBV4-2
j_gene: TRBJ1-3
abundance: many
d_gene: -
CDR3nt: TGTGCCAGCAGCCAAGACCCCCTACTCGGAAACACCATATATTTT
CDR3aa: CASSQDPLLGNTIYF

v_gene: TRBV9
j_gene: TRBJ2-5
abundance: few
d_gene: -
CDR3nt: TGTGCCAGCAGCCCCGAAGGACGGAAACAAGAGACCCAGTACTTC
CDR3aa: CASSPEGRKQETQYF

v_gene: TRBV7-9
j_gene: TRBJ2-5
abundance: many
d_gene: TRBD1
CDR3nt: TGTGCCAGCAGGCCCGGGACAGGGGAGAAGGGGACCCAGTACTTC
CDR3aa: CASRPGTGEKGTQYF

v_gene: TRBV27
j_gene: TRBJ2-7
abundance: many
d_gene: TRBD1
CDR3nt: TGCCCCCCGCCCGGGACAGTCTACAGGACCTACGAGCAGTACTTC
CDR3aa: CPPPGTVYRTYEQYF

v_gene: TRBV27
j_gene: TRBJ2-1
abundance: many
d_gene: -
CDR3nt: TGTGCCAGCAGTCCCACCACAGGGCTGTACAATGAGCAGTTCTTC
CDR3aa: CASSPTTGLYNEQFF